A single sample is the source of the 10 T cell receptor beta chains below, sequenced in a study of blood T cell repertoires in COVID-19. TCRdb keeps only in-frame clones here, not all; method: immunoSEQ multiplex PCR. The sample consists of 170,000 or so clones, around nine tenths of them appearing once. The specimen was peripheral blood. These receptors were collected from a man aged 35-49 years with active or convalescent COVID-19.

V usage is TRBV7-8 and J usage is TRBJ1-1, with D perhaps TRBD1 (5 bases). Germline V CDR1 and CDR2: SGHVS, FQNEAQ. The CDR3 is 15 amino acids. The V and J ends lost 1 base and 5 bases respectively, with 14 bases between them. In DNA form, the CDR3 reads TGTGCCAGCAGCTTAGGTTTGATTCAGGGAACTGAAGCTTTCTTT. Its translation is CASSLGLIQGTEAFF.

This chain connects TRBV6-5 to TRBJ1-6, with 7 bases lining up with TRBD1. The CDR3 runs 12 residues. V shed 4 bases and J 14 bases; nucleotides not matched to a gene: 5. Germline CDR1 and CDR2: MNHEY and SVGAGI. The CDR3 DNA sequence: TGTGCCAGCAGTTCAGCAGGGGGATCCCTCCACTTT. The encoded protein is CASSSAGGSLHF.

The chain employs TRBV30 and TRBJ1-2; D perhaps matches TRBD1 (5 bases). This CDR3 spans 12 amino acids. Trimming pared 4 bases from V and 8 bases from J, leaving 14 bases between. Germline V gene sequence: CDR1 GTSNPN, CDR2 SVGIG (reference sequence). CDR3 sequence reads: CAWMGRVGGYTF. CDR3 DNA sequence: TGTGCCTGGATGGGCAGGGTGGGAGGCTACACCTTC.

The chain recombines TRBV6-2 or TRBV6-3 with TRBJ2-5; 7 nucleotides line up with TRBD2. Germline V lookup: CDR1 MNHEY, CDR2 SVGEGT. V was clipped by 2 bases and J by 0 bases; unmatched bases: 6. This CDR3 has 16 amino acids. Here the CDR3 reads CASSYGAGRYQETQYF. Here the CDR3 DNA reads TGTGCCAGCAGTTACGGAGCGGGGAGGTACCAAGAGACCCAGTACTTC.

The chain is built from TRBV7-6 and TRBJ2-7, with a possible D match to TRBD1 (6 bases). V lost 1 base, J lost 2 bases, and 15 bases lay in between. The CDR3 spans 16 residues. Per the germline V gene, CDR1 is SGHVS and CDR2 is FNYEAQ. CDR3 coding DNA: TGTGCCAGCAGCTTAGGGTTGGGGGCTTCCGCCTACGAGCAGTACTTC. Amino acid sequence: CASSLGLGASAYEQYF.

The chain couples TRBV11-1 to TRBJ2-7; perhaps TRBD1 as D (6 bases). The V gene lost 4 bases and the J gene lost 1 base, with 11 bases spanning the gap. Germline assignment: CDR1 SGHAT and CDR2 FQDESV (reference sequence). CDR3 length: 14 residues. CDR3 region: CASSSGHLSYEQYF. The CDR3, as DNA: TGTGCCAGCAGCTCGGGACACCTTTCCTACGAGCAGTACTTC.

The rearrangement uses TRBV28 and TRBJ1-3; no reliable D call. Looked up from germline, CDR1 is MDHEN and CDR2 is SYDVKM. The CDR3 is 15 amino acids. V lost 7 bases and J 2 bases, leaving 15 bases between the germline ends. The CDR3 spells CASTLPGTPGNTIYF. The CDR3 DNA follows: TGTGCCAGCACTCTCCCGGGAACTCCTGGAAACACCATATATTTT.

V is TRBV4-2 and J is TRBJ2-5, with TRBD2 identical over 8 bases. The trim removed 1 base at V and 5 bases at J, leaving 9 bases unmatched. Germline V gene sequence: CDR1 LGHNA, CDR2 YNFKEQ. This CDR3 has 16 amino acids. The CDR3 protein is CASSQGPGLETETQYF. The CDR3 region has the DNA TGTGCCAGCAGCCAAGGGCCGGGACTAGAAACGGAGACCCAGTACTTC.

V usage is TRBV28 and J usage is TRBJ1-2, with D uncertain. The germline V and J ends were trimmed by 3 bases and 4 bases, with 15 bases remaining between them. Germline loops: CDR1 MDHEN, CDR2 SYDVKM. This CDR3 has 15 residues. The CDR3 DNA reads as TGTGCCAGCAGTTTTTCTTTGGGCAGTCCCTATGGCTACACCTTC. Its protein product is CASSFSLGSPYGYTF.

The chain uses TRBV19 and TRBJ2-3, with TRBD1 matching over 8 bases. The CDR3 length is 16 residues. The V segment lost 5 bases and the J segment 2 bases; nucleotides outside the gene matches: 9. Germline assignment: CDR1 LNHDA and CDR2 SQIVND (reference sequence). The DNA for the CDR3 is TGTGCCAGTAGTTCCCGGGACAGGCCTTACACAGATACGCAGTATTTT. Its translation: CASSSRDRPYTDTQYF.